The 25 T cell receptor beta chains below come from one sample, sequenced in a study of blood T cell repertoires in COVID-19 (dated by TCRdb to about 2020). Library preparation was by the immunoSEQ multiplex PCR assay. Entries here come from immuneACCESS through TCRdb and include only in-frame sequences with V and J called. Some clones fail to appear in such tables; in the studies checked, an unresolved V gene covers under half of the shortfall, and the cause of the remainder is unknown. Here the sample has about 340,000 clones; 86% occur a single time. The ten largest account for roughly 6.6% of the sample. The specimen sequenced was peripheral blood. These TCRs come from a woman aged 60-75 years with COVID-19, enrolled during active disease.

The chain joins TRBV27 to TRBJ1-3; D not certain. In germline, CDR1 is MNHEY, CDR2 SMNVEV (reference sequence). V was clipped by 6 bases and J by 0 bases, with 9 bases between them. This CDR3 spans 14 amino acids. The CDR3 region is CASSPKSSGNTIYF. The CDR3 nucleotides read TGTGCCAGCAGCCCTAAGAGCTCTGGAAACACCATATATTTT.

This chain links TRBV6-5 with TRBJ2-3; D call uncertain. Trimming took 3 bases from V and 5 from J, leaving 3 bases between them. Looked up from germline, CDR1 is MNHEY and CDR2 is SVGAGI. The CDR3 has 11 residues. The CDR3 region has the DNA TGTGCCAGCAGTTATCGAGATACGCAGTATTTT. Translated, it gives CASSYRDTQYF.

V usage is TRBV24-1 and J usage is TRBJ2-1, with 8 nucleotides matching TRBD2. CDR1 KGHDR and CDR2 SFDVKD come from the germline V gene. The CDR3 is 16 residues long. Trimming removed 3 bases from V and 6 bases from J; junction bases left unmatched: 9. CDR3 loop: CATSDPLAESLNEQFF. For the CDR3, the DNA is TGTGCCACCAGTGATCCACTAGCGGAGAGTCTCAATGAGCAGTTCTTC.

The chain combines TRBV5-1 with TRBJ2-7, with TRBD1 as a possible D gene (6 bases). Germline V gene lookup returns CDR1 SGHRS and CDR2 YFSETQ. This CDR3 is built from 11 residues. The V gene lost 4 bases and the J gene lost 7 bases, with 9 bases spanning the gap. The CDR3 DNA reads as TGCGCCAGCAGCGAGAGGGGGGAGCAGTACTTC. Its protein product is CASSERGEQYF.

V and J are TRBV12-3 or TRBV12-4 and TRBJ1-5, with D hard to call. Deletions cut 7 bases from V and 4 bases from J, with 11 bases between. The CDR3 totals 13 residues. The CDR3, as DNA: TGTGCCAGCAACCAAGCACAGAATCAGCCCCAGCATTTT. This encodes CASNQAQNQPQHF.

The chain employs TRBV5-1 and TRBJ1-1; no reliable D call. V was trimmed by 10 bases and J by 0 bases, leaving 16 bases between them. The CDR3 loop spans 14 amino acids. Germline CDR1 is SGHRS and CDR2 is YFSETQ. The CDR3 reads CAPSRGRLNTEAFF. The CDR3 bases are TGCGCCCCCTCTCGTGGGAGACTGAACACTGAAGCTTTCTTT.

CDR3: CASSRQGEWDTEAFF. CDR3 DNA sequence: TGTGCCAGCAGCCGACAGGGGGAGTGGGACACTGAAGCTTTCTTT. The chain links TRBV7-9 to TRBJ1-1; 9 bases match TRBD1. The CDR3 is 15 residues long. Trimming removed 5 bases from V and 3 bases from J; junction bases left unmatched: 7. Germline-derived CDR1 and CDR2 are SEHNR and FQNEAQ (reference sequence).

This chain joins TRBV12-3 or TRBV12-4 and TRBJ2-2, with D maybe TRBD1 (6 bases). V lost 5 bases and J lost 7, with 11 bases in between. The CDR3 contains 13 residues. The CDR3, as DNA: TGTGCCAGCAGTGGCAGGGGTATCGGGGAGCTGTTTTTT. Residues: CASSGRGIGELFF.

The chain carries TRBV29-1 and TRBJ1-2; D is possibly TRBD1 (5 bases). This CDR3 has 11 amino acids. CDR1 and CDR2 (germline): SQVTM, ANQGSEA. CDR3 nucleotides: TGCAACTCCCAGGGCGCGAATGGCTACACCTTC. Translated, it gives CNSQGANGYTF.

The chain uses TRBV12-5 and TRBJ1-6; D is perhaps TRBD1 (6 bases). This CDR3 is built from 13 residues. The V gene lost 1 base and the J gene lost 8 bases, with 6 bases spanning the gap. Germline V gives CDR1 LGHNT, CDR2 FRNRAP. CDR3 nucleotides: TGTGCTAGTGGTTTGGAGGGGGATTCACCCCTCCACTTT. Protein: CASGLEGDSPLHF.

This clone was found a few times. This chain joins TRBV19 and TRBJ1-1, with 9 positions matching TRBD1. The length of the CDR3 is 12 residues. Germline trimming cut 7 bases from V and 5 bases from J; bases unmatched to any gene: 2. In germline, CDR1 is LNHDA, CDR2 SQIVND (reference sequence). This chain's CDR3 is CASKTGGTEAFF. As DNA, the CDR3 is TGTGCCAGTAAGACAGGGGGTACTGAAGCTTTCTTT. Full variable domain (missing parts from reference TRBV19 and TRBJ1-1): DGGITQSPKYLFRKEGQNVTLSCEQNLNHDAMYWYRQDPGQGLRLIYYSQIVNDFQKGDIAEGYSVSREKKESFPLTVTSAQKNPTAFYLCASKTGGTEAFFGQGTRLTVV.

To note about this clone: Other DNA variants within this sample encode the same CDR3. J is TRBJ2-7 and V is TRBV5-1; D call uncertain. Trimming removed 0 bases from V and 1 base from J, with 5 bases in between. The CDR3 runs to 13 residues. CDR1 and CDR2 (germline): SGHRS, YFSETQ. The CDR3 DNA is TGCGCCAGCAGCTTGGGGCAGTCCTACGAGCAGTACTTC. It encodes CASSLGQSYEQYF.

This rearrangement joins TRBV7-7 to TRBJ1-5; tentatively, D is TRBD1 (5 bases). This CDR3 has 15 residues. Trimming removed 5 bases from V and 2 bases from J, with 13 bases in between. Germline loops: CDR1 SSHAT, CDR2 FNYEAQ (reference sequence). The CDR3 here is CASSPPRRGNQPQHF. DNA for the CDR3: TGTGCCAGCAGCCCCCCACGCAGGGGCAATCAGCCCCAGCATTTT.

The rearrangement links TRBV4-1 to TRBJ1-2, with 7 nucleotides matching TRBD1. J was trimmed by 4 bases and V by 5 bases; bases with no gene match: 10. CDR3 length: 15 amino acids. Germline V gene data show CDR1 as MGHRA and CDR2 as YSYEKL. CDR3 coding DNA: TGCGCCAGCAGCTATCTAAACAGGGGAAGCTATGGCTACACCTTC. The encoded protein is CASSYLNRGSYGYTF.

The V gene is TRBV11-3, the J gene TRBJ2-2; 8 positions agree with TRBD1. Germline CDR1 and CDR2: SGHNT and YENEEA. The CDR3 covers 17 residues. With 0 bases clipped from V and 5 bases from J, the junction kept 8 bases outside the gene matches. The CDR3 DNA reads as TGTGCCAGCAGCTTAGACGGTCAGGGGGCGCCGACCGGGGAGCTGTTTTTT. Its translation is CASSLDGQGAPTGELFF. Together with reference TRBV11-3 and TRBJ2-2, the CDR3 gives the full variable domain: EAGVVQSPRYKIIEKKQPVAFWCNPISGHNTLYWYLQNLGQGPELLIRYENEEAVDDSQLPKDRFSAERLKGVDSTLKIQPAELGDSAVYLCASSLDGQGAPTGELFFGEGSRLTVL.

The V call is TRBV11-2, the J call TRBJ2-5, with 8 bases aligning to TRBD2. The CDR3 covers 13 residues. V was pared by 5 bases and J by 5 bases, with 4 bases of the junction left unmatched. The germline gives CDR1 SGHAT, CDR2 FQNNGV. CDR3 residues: CASSSGGPETQYF. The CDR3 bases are TGTGCCAGCAGCAGCGGGGGCCCGGAGACCCAGTACTTC.

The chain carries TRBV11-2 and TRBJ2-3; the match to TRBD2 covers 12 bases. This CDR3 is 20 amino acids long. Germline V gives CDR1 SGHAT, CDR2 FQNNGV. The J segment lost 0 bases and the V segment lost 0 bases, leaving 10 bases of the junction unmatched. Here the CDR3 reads CASSLERLAGGPESTDTQYF. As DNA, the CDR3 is TGTGCCAGCAGCTTAGAAAGGCTAGCGGGGGGGCCGGAGAGCACAGATACGCAGTATTTT.

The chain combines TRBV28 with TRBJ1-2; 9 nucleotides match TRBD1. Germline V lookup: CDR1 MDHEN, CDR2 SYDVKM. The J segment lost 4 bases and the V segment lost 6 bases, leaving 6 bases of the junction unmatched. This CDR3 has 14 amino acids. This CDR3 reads CASSPTGGPYGYTF. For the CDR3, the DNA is TGTGCCAGCAGCCCCACAGGGGGCCCCTATGGCTACACCTTC.

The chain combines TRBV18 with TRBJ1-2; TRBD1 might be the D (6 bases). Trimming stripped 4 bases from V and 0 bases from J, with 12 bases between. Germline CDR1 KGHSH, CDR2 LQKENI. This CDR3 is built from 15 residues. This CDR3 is CASSLLEGANYGYTF. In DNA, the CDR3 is TGTGCCAGCTCACTTCTCGAGGGGGCTAACTATGGCTACACCTTC.

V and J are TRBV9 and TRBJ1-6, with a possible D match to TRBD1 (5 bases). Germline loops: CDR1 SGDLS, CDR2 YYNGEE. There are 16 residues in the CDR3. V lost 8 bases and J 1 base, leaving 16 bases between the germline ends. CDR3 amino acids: CASGGERVSYNSPLHF. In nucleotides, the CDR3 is TGTGCCAGTGGGGGGGAGAGGGTGTCCTATAATTCACCCCTCCACTTT.

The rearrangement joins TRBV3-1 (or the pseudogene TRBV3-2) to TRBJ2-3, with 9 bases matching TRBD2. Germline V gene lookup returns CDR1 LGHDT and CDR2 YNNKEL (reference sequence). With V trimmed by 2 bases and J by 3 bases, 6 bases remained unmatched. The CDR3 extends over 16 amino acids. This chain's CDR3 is CASSQWAGGRTDTQYF. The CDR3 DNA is TGTGCCAGCAGCCAATGGGCGGGGGGGAGAACAGATACGCAGTATTTT.

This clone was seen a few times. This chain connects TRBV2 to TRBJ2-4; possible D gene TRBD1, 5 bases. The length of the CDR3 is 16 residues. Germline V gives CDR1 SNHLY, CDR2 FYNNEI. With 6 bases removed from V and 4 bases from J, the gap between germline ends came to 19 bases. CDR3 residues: CASSHDSSLMKNIQYF. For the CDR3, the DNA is TGTGCCAGCAGCCACGACAGTAGCCTTATGAAAAACATTCAGTACTTC.

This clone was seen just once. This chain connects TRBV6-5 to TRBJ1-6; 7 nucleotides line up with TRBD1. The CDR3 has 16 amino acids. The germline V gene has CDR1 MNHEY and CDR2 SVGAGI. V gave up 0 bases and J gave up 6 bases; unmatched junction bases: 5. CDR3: CASSYSGGLGNSPLHF. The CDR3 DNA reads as TGTGCCAGCAGTTACTCAGGGGGCCTGGGTAATTCACCCCTCCACTTT.

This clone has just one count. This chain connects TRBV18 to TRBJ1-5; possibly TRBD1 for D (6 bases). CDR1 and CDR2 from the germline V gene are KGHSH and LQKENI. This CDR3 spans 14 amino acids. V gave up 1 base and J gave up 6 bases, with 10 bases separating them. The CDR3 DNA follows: TGTGCCAGCTCACCACTCACAGGGACTCAGCCCCAGCATTTT. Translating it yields CASSPLTGTQPQHF.

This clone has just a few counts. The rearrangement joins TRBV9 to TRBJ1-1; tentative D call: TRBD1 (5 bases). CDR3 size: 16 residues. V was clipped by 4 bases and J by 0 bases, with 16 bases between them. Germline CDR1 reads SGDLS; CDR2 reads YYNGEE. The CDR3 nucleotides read TGTGCCAGCAGCAGGGGAGGGTTCTCCGTGAACACTGAAGCTTTCTTT. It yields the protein CASSRGGFSVNTEAFF.